This entry concerns a single T cell receptor (beta chain). V dropped 4 bases and J dropped 4; count of bases not matched to a gene: 5. This CDR3 spans 15 amino acids. The V gene's germline CDR1 is ENHRY and CDR2 SYGVKD. The data originate from a study of T cells in Graves' hyperthyroidism and ophthalmopathy. TCR beta CDR3 region amplification was performed from RNA transcripts. First-round RT-PCR with HTBI primers amplified the TCR CDR3 region. TCRdb reprocessed the multiplex PCR reads via MiXCR and lists one record per CDR3 protein. The sample yields approximately 500,000 distinct CDR3 sequences, around 46% seen once.

This receptor was taken from a woman younger than 35 with Graves' hyperthyroidism. The V gene is TRBV10-3, the J gene TRBJ1-5, with 9 bases lining up with TRBD1. The source material was peripheral blood or thyroid tissue (not recorded which). Here the CDR3 reads CAISGAGTGNQPQHF. In DNA form, the CDR3 reads TGTGCCATCAGTGGGGCCGGGACAGGGAATCAGCCCCAGCATTTT.